This TCR beta chain was observed in a study of cytomegalovirus exposure and HLA in healthy donors (TCRdb year 2017). About the study as a whole: A later analysis indicated that the roughly 130 validation repertoires were generated on the platform also employed for the 670 or so repertoires of the first cohort. The study aimed to test whether signatures of past pathogen exposure could be identified by cataloging public T cell receptors. The study combined high-throughput TCR immunosequencing, statistical association of individual TCRs with disease status, and machine learning to predict cytomegalovirus infection status. Along with the roughly 700-subject first cohort, a separate validation cohort of approximately 110 different subjects was used. Results and caveats for the whole study, not just this receptor: Subsequent analysis determined that TCRs grouped into clusters in the first cohort also showed a tendency toward co-occurrence across the roughly 110 validation repertoires, and 94% of cluster scores exceeded 0. Most TCR sequences were seen in very few donors, while some public TCRs were found in many individuals. In both the original and validation cohorts, the classifier was reported to diagnose cytomegalovirus status with high specificity and sensitivity. In the study, some 180 TCR beta chains were listed as associated with cytomegalovirus. A few of the identified cytomegalovirus-associated TCR beta chains were confirmed in vitro to be specific for cytomegalovirus antigens. The authors suggested that the approach could potentially be extended to other disease states and immunological phenotypes. The validation cohort had no HLA typing available for a later analysis, so co-occurrence within that cohort was assessed over all 120 or so repertoires.

The donors belonged to the validation cohort of roughly 120 subjects, which was separate from the approximately 700-subject first cohort. From the cysteine through the phenylalanine, the CDR3 covers 15 amino acids. The sequence is cut down to CDR3 DNA, 45 bases in frame from base 1. V lost 4 bases and J lost 5 bases, and the count of bases not matched to a germline gene is 8. The germline V gene encodes CDR1 MDHEN and CDR2 SYDVKM. The library was generated by the immunoSEQ multiplex PCR assay. The study's processing was this. A statistical classification framework was built to diagnose cytomegalovirus status from the catalog of TCR beta chain sequences. TCRdb carries this immuneACCESS record with in-frame sequences only. Its versions omit some clonotypes, under half of them owing to an unresolved V gene in the studies checked, with the rest unexplained. V and J calls and clone size come straight from that table; D and trimming were deduced from the DNA. This sample gives more than 300,000 clones in total; around 86% of them show up just once. The ten largest clones add up to approximately 0.86% of the sample.

This clone was detected a few times. The target of this receptor is not known. Per-nucleotide qualities are absent, and no much larger clonotype sits a single base away. This chain joins TRBV28 to TRBJ2-7, and 10 junctional nucleotides match TRBD1. The sequence derives from a woman aged 18 to 35 in good health and CMV-seronegative. The sequenced material came from PBMCs. CDR3 sequence: CASSSPGQGSHEQYF. The base sequence is TGTGCCAGCAGTTCTCCGGGACAGGGGAGCCACGAGCAGTACTTC.